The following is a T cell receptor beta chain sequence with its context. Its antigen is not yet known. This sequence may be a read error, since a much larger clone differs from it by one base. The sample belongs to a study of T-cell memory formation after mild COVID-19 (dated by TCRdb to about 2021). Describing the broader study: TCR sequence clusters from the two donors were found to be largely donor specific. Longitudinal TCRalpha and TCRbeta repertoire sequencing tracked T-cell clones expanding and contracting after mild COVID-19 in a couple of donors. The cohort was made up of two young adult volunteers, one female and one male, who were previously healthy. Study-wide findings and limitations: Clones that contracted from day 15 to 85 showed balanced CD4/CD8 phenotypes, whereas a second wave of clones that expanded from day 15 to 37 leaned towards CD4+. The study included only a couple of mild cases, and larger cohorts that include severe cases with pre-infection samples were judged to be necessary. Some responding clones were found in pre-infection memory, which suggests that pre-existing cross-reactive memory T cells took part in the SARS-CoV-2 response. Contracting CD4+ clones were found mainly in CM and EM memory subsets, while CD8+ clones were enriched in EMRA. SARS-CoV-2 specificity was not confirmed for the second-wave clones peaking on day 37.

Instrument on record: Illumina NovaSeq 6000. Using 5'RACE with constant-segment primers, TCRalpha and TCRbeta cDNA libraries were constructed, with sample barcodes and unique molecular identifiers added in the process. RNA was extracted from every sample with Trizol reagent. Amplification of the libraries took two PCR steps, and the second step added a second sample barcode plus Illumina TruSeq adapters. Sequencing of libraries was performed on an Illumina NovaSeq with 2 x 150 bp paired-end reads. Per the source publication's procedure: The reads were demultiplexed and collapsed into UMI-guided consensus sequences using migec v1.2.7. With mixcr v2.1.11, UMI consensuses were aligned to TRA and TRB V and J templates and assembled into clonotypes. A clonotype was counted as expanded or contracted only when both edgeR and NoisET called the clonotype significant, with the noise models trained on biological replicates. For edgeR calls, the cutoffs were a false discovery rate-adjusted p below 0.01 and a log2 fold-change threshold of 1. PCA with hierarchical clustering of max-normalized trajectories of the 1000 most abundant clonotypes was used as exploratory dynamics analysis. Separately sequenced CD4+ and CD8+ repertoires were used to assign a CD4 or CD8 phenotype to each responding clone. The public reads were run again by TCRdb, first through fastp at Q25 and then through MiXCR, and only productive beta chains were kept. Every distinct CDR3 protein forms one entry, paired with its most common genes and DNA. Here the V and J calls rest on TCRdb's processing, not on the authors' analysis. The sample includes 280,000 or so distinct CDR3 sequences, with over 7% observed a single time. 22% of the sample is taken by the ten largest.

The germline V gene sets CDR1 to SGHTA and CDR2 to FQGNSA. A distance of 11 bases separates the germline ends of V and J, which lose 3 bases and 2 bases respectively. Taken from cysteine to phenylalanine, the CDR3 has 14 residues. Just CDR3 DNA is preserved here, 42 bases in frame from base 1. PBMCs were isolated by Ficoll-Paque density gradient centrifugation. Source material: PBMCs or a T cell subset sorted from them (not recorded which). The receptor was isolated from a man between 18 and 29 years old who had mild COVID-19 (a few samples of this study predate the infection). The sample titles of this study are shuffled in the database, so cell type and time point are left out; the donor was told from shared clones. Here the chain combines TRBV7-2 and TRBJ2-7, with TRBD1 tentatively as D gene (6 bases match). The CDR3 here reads CASSLGTNTYEQYF. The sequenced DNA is TGTGCCAGCAGCTTGGGGACAAACACCTACGAGCAGTACTTC.